The 8 T cell receptor beta chains below were found in one sample sequenced in a study of T-cell reconstitution after alpha-beta-depleted transplantation in children. It was with unique molecular identifiers that the TCRbeta library was prepared. MiXCR was run by TCRdb on the PCR reads, yielding one entry per CDR3 protein. The sample shows hundreds of thousands of distinct CDR3 sequences, about 16% of them seen only once. The sequencing used PBMCs, mostly from graft donor cells, collected 360 days after TCRalphabeta/CD19-depleted stem cell transplant. Receptor source: a male patient between 10 and 17 years old who had a stem cell transplant for acute lymphoblastic leukemia, so the T cells may come from the graft donor.

This clonotype was found a few times. The V call is TRBV5-6, the J call TRBJ2-7; D is tentatively TRBD1 or TRBD2 (7 bases each). Looked up from germline, CDR1 is SGHDT and CDR2 is YYEEEE. Trimming shortened V by 3 bases and J by 4 bases, and 17 bases separated the two germline ends. The CDR3 has 15 amino acids. The CDR3 here is CASSWGGTARYEQYF. DNA for the CDR3: TGTGCCAGCAGCTGGGGGGGGACAGCTCGTTACGAGCAGTACTTC.

This clonotype was counted ten times or more. The chain combines TRBV5-1 with TRBJ2-7; D gene ambiguous. The CDR3 consists of 13 residues. From germline, CDR1 is SGHRS and CDR2 YFSETQ. Trimming pared 0 bases from V and 2 bases from J, leaving 6 bases between. The CDR3 loop is CASSLERAYEQYF. Here the CDR3 DNA reads TGCGCCAGCAGCTTGGAACGAGCCTACGAGCAGTACTTC.

This clonotype appeared many times. The V and J genes are TRBV15 and TRBJ2-2; 8 bases are shared with TRBD2. The CDR3 is made up of 15 amino acids. Germline V gene lookup returns CDR1 LNHNV and CDR2 YYDKDF (reference sequence). V was pared by 8 bases and J by 7 bases, with 12 bases of the junction left unmatched. CDR3 in amino acids: CATPGASGRGGELFF. Written as DNA, the CDR3 is TGTGCCACCCCTGGGGCTAGCGGGCGAGGCGGGGAGCTGTTTTTT.

This clonotype has a count of ten or more. The genes are TRBV7-9 and TRBJ1-1; D ambiguous. The CDR3 contains 15 residues. Trimming took off 3 bases at V and 2 bases at J, with 13 bases between the two ends. Germline V lookup: CDR1 SEHNR, CDR2 FQNEAQ (reference sequence). This CDR3 is CASSLAIGLNTEAFF. The CDR3 coding sequence is TGTGCCAGCAGCTTGGCAATAGGGTTAAACACTGAAGCTTTCTTT.

This rearrangement joins TRBV2 to TRBJ1-2, with D possibly TRBD1 on 5 matching bases. The CDR3 is made up of 14 amino acids. The V end lost 6 bases, the J end lost 1 base, and 12 bases lay between the germline ends. CDR1 and CDR2 from the germline V gene are SNHLY and FYNNEI. CDR3: CASSREQVNYGYTF. CDR3 nucleotides: TGTGCCAGCAGCCGGGAACAGGTTAACTATGGCTACACCTTC.

The CDR3 region is CSASGPGTYSNQPQHF. Here the CDR3 DNA reads TGCAGTGCTAGTGGGCCAGGGACTTATAGCAATCAGCCCCAGCATTTT. This chain connects TRBV20-1 to TRBJ1-5; TRBD1 might be the D (5 bases). With 3 bases removed from V and 0 bases from J, the gap between germline ends came to 15 bases. The germline V gene has CDR1 DFQATT and CDR2 SNEGSKA (reference sequence). This CDR3 has 16 amino acids.

The chain couples TRBV18 to TRBJ1-1; D not resolved. CDR3 length: 13 residues. In germline, CDR1 is KGHSH, CDR2 LQKENI. The V gene lost 3 bases and the J gene lost 7 bases, with 12 bases spanning the gap. CDR3 nucleotide sequence: TGTGCCAGCTCACCTGTGGAGGGCGGTGAAGCTTTCTTT. Translated, it gives CASSPVEGGEAFF.

This clonotype turned up a few times. The chain is built from TRBV27 and TRBJ2-5, with TRBD2 matching over 12 bases. Germline V gene data show CDR1 as MNHEY and CDR2 as SMNVEV (reference sequence). J lost 5 bases, V lost 5 bases, and 6 bases had no gene match. The CDR3 extends over 15 amino acids. CDR3 coding DNA: TGTGCCAGCAGTGGACTAGCGGGATCAGTGGAGACCCAGTACTTC. Its translation is CASSGLAGSVETQYF.